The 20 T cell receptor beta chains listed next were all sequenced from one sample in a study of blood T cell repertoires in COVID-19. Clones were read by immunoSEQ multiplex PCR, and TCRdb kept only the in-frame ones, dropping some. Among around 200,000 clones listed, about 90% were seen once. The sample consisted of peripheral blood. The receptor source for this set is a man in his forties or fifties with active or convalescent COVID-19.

The CDR3 region is CAASPSSGGNYNEQFF. For the CDR3, the DNA is TGTGCCGCATCCCCTTCTAGCGGGGGAAACTACAATGAGCAGTTCTTC. V is TRBV10-3 and J is TRBJ2-1; 10 nucleotides align to TRBD2. CDR1 and CDR2 from the germline V gene are ENHRY and SYGVKD. The CDR3 length is 16 residues. With 11 bases clipped from V and 3 bases from J, the junction kept 13 bases outside the gene matches.

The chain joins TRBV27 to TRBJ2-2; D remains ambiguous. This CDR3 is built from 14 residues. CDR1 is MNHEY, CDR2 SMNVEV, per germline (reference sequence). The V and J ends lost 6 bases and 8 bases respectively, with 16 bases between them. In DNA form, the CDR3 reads TGTGCCAGCAGCGATGCCAGTCTCCCAGGGGAGCTGTTTTTT. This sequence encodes CASSDASLPGELFF.

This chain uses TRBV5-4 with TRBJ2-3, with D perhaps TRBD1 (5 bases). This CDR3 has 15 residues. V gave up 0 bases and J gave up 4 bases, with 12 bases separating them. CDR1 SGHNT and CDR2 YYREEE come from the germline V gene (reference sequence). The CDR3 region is CASSLDQGQADTQYF. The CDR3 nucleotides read TGTGCCAGCAGCTTGGATCAGGGTCAGGCAGATACGCAGTATTTT.

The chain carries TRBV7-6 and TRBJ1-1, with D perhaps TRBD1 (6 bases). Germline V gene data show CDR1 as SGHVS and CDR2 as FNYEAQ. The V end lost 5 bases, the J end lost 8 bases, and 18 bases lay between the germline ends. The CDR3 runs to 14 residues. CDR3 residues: CASSLTPGQLEAFF. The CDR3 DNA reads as TGTGCCAGCAGCCTGACACCCGGACAGTTAGAAGCTTTCTTT.

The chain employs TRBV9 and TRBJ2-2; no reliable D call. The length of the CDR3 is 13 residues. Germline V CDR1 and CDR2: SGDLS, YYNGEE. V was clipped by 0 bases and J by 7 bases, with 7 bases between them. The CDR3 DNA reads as TGTGCCAGCAGCGTAGTAGCCGGCGGGGAGCTGTTTTTT. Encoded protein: CASSVVAGGELFF.

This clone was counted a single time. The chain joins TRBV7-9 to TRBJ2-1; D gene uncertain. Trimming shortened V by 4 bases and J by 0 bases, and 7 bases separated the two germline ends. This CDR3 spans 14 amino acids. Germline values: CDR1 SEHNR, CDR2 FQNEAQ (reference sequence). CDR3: CASSSASSYNEQFF. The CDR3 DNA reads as TGTGCCAGCAGCTCAGCGAGCTCCTACAATGAGCAGTTCTTC.

The CDR3 DNA is TGCGCCAGCAGCCCTATAGCCTTCGCGCGGGAGTCCCCCTACAATGAGCAGTTCTTC. Its translation: CASSPIAFARESPYNEQFF. The V call is TRBV4-1, the J call TRBJ2-1; the match to TRBD2 covers 7 bases. The CDR3 runs 19 residues. The trim removed 4 bases at V and 2 bases at J, leaving 17 bases unmatched. Germline values: CDR1 MGHRA, CDR2 YSYEKL.

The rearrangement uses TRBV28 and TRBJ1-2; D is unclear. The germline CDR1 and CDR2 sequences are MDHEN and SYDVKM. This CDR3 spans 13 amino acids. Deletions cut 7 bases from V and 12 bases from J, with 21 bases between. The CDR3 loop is CASTIPGSRRNTF. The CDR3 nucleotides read TGTGCCAGCACAATACCGGGATCTCGAAGAAACACCTTC.

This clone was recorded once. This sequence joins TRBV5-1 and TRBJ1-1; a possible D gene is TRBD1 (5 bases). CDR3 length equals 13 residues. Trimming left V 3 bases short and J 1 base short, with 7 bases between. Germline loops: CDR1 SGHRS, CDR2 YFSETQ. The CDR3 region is CASSSQANTEAFF. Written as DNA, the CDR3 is TGCGCCAGCAGCTCACAGGCGAACACTGAAGCTTTCTTT.

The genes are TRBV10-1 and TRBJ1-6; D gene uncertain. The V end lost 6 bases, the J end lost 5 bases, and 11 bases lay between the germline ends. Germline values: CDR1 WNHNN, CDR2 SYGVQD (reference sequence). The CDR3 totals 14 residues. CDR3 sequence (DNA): TGCGCCAGCAGCCACGGGGTTCATAATTCACCCCTCCACTTT. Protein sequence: CASSHGVHNSPLHF.

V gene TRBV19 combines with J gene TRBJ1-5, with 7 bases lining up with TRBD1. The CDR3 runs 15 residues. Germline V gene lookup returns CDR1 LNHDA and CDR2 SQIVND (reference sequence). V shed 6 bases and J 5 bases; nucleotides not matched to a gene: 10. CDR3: CASSETGSVYQPQHF. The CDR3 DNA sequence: TGTGCCAGTAGCGAGACAGGGTCTGTCTATCAGCCCCAGCATTTT.

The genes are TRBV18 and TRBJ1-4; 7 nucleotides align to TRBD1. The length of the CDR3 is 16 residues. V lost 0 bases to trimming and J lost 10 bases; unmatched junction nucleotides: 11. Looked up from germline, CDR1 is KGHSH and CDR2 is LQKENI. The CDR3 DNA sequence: TGTGCCAGCTCACCACCGTCGACAGGGTACAACGGAAAACTGTTTTTT. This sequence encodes CASSPPSTGYNGKLFF.

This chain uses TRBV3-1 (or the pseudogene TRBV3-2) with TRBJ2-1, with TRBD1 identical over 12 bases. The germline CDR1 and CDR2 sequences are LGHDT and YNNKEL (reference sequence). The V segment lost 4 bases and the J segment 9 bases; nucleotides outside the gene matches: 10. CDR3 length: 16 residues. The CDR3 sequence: CASSPPGTGGGREQFF. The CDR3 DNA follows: TGTGCCAGCAGCCCCCCCGGGACAGGGGGCGGCCGTGAGCAGTTCTTC.

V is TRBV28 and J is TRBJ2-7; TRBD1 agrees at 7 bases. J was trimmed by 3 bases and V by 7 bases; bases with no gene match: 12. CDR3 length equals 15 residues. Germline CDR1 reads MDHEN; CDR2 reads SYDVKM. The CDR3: CASTSGTAVFYEQYF. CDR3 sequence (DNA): TGTGCCAGCACGTCTGGGACAGCGGTTTTCTACGAGCAGTACTTC. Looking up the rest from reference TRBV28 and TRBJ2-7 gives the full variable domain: DVKVTQSSRYLVKRTGEKVFLECVQDMDHENMFWYRQDPGLGLRLIYFSYDVKMKEKGDIPEGYSVSREKKERFSLILESASTNQTSMYLCASTSGTAVFYEQYFGPGTRLTVT.

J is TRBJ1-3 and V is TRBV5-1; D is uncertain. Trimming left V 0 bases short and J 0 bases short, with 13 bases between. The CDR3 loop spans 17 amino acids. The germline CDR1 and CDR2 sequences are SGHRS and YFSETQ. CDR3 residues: CASSLAGGLSSGNTIYF. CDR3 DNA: TGCGCCAGCAGCTTGGCCGGAGGGCTCAGCTCTGGAAACACCATATATTTT.

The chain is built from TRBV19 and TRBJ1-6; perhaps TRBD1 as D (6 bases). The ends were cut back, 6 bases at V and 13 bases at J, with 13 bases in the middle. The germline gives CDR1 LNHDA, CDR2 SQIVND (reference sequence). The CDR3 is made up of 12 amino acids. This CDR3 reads CASRLQGYPLHF. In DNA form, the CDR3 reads TGTGCCAGTAGACTACAGGGTTATCCCCTCCACTTT.

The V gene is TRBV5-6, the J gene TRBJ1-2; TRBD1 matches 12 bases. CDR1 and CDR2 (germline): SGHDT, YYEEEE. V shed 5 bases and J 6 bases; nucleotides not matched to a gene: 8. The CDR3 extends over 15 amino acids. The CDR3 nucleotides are TGTGCCAGCAGGGGACAGGGGGCAAGGCTTAATGGCTACACCTTC. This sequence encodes CASRGQGARLNGYTF.

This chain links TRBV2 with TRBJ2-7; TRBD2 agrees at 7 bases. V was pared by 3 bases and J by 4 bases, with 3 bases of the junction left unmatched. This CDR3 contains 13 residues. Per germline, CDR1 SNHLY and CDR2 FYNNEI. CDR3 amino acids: CASSEGREYEQYF. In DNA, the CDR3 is TGTGCCAGCAGTGAGGGGCGGGAGTACGAGCAGTACTTC.

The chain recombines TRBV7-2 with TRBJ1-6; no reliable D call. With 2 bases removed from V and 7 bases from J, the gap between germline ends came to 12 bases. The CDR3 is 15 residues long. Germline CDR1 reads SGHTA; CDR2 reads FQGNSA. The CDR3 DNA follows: TGTGCCAGCAGCTTACCGAGGACGGGAAATTCACCCCTCCACTTT. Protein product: CASSLPRTGNSPLHF. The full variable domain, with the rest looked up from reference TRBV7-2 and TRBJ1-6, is GAGVSQSPSNKVTEKGKDVELRCDPISGHTALYWYRQSLGQGLEFLIYFQGNSAPDKSGLPSDRFSAERTGGSVSTLTIQRTQQEDSAVYLCASSLPRTGNSPLHFGNGTRLTVT.

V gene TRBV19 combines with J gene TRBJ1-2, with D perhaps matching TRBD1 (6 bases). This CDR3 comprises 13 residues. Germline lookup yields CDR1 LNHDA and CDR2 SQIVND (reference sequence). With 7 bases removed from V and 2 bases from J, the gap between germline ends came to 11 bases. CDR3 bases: TGTGCCAGTAACCCGGGGGGCAACTATGGCTACACCTTC. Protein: CASNPGGNYGYTF.